A selection of T cell receptor beta chains follows, all from one sample in a study of blood T cells in healthy people across ages. TCRdb re-analysed the 5' RACE reads in MiXCR, keeping a single row per CDR3 protein. The table shows over 1,200,000 distinct CDR3 sequences, with 59% occurring only once. Sequencing was performed on blood. Receptors were obtained from a man younger than 35 in good health. The CDR3 runs from the conserved cysteine through the conserved F or W. The order of the fields is D gene, clone size, J gene, V gene, CDR3 protein, CDR3 DNA. A D gene is named only where the DNA matches it firmly. The size of a clone is reported for some rows only, either as once, few or many, or as a class for expanded clones.

d_gene: TRBD1
abundance: NA
j_gene: TRBJ2-7
v_gene: TRBV27
CDR3aa: CASSILQGETYEQYF
CDR3nt: TGTGCCAGCAGTATTCTACAGGGGGAGACCTACGAGCAGTACTTC

d_gene: NA
abundance: NA
j_gene: TRBJ2-4
v_gene: TRBV2
CDR3aa: CASIGGPGLIQYF
CDR3nt: TGTGCCAGCATAGGGGGGCCGGGACTCATTCAGTACTTC

d_gene: NA
abundance: NA
j_gene: TRBJ1-1
v_gene: TRBV7-9
CDR3aa: CASSSWDFEDTEAFF
CDR3nt: TGTGCCAGCAGCTCGTGGGACTTCGAGGACACTGAAGCTTTCTTT

d_gene: NA
abundance: NA
j_gene: TRBJ2-2
v_gene: TRBV19
CDR3aa: CASSIRPDPGELFF
CDR3nt: TGTGCCAGTAGTATTCGGCCGGATCCCGGGGAGCTGTTTTTT

d_gene: TRBD1
abundance: few
j_gene: TRBJ1-2
v_gene: TRBV4-1
CDR3aa: CASSPDPRQGAGGYTF
CDR3nt: TGCGCCAGCAGCCCAGACCCCCGACAGGGGGCAGGTGGCTACACCTTC

d_gene: NA
abundance: NA
j_gene: TRBJ1-1
v_gene: TRBV29-1
CDR3aa: CSVVLQTMNTEAFF
CDR3nt: TGCAGCGTTGTCCTACAGACCATGAACACTGAAGCTTTCTTT

d_gene: NA
abundance: NA
j_gene: TRBJ1-2
v_gene: TRBV29-1
CDR3aa: CSVDRRLSYGYTF
CDR3nt: TGCAGCGTTGACAGGAGACTTTCCTATGGCTACACCTTC

d_gene: NA
abundance: NA
j_gene: TRBJ1-1
v_gene: TRBV4-1
CDR3aa: CASSQASGVLNTEAFF
CDR3nt: TGCGCCAGCAGCCAAGCATCTGGGGTTCTGAACACTGAAGCTTTCTTT

d_gene: NA
abundance: few
j_gene: TRBJ2-1
v_gene: TRBV5-1
CDR3aa: CASRRSGEYNEQFF
CDR3nt: TGCGCCAGCAGGAGATCGGGGGAATACAATGAGCAGTTCTTC

d_gene: NA
abundance: NA
j_gene: TRBJ2-7
v_gene: TRBV11-1
CDR3aa: CASSTFGGYEQYF
CDR3nt: TGTGCCAGCAGTACCTTCGGGGGCTACGAGCAGTACTTC

d_gene: TRBD1
abundance: few
j_gene: TRBJ1-4
v_gene: TRBV7-2
CDR3aa: CASSPTYRGTNEKLFF
CDR3nt: TGTGCCAGCAGCCCAACCTACAGGGGAACTAATGAAAAACTGTTTTTT

d_gene: TRBD1
abundance: few
j_gene: TRBJ2-6
v_gene: TRBV7-2
CDR3aa: CASSSGTGGAGANVLTF
CDR3nt: TGTGCCAGCAGTTCCGGGACAGGGGGCGCTGGGGCCAACGTCCTGACTTTC

d_gene: TRBD1
abundance: NA
j_gene: TRBJ1-2
v_gene: TRBV6-6
CDR3aa: CASSFGTGQINYGYTF
CDR3nt: TGTGCCAGCAGTTTTGGGACAGGACAAATTAACTATGGCTACACCTTC

d_gene: TRBD2
abundance: few
j_gene: TRBJ2-1
v_gene: TRBV20-1
CDR3aa: CSAFAGDGSYNEQFF
CDR3nt: TGCAGTGCTTTTGCGGGGGACGGCTCCTACAATGAGCAGTTCTTC

d_gene: TRBD1
abundance: once
j_gene: TRBJ2-7
v_gene: TRBV7-9
CDR3aa: CASSLGTVGSYEQYF
CDR3nt: TGTGCCAGCAGCTTGGGGACAGTTGGCTCCTACGAGCAGTACTTC

d_gene: NA
abundance: NA
j_gene: TRBJ2-5
v_gene: TRBV5-1
CDR3aa: CASSSTRSGETQYF
CDR3nt: TGCGCCAGCAGCTCGACTAGGTCTGGTGAGACCCAGTACTTC

d_gene: NA
abundance: NA
j_gene: TRBJ2-3
v_gene: TRBV10-1
CDR3aa: CAISADPGDTQYF
CDR3nt: TGCGCCATCAGCGCTGATCCGGGAGATACGCAGTATTTT

d_gene: NA
abundance: few
j_gene: TRBJ2-1
v_gene: TRBV10-3
CDR3aa: CAISDRGNNEQFF
CDR3nt: TGTGCCATCAGTGACCGGGGGAACAATGAGCAGTTCTTC

d_gene: TRBD2
abundance: NA
j_gene: TRBJ2-3
v_gene: TRBV29-1
CDR3aa: CGVEPSGRPGKDTDTQYF
CDR3nt: TGCGGCGTTGAACCGAGCGGGAGGCCCGGTAAGGACACAGATACGCAGTATTTT

d_gene: NA
abundance: NA
j_gene: TRBJ2-7
v_gene: TRBV20-1
CDR3aa: CSARDLLRETYEQYF
CDR3nt: TGCAGTGCTAGAGATCTCCTGAGGGAGACTTACGAGCAGTACTTC

d_gene: NA
abundance: once
j_gene: TRBJ1-1
v_gene: TRBV27
CDR3aa: CASGPELRSVTEAFF
CDR3nt: TGTGCCAGCGGTCCGGAGTTACGCTCGGTGACTGAAGCTTTCTTT

d_gene: NA
abundance: NA
j_gene: TRBJ2-7
v_gene: TRBV20-1
CDR3aa: CSARDRGQPSYEQYF
CDR3nt: TGCAGTGCTAGAGATCGAGGACAGCCGTCCTACGAGCAGTACTTC

d_gene: NA
abundance: NA
j_gene: TRBJ1-1
v_gene: TRBV4-1
CDR3aa: CANSQGGLNTEAFF
CDR3nt: TGCGCCAACAGCCAAGGAGGTTTGAACACTGAAGCTTTCTTT

d_gene: NA
abundance: few
j_gene: TRBJ1-2
v_gene: TRBV7-9
CDR3aa: CASSPDSSNYGYTF
CDR3nt: TGTGCCAGCAGCCCGGACAGTTCTAACTATGGCTACACCTTC

d_gene: TRBD2
abundance: NA
j_gene: TRBJ2-1
v_gene: TRBV27
CDR3aa: CASHYSGLSNEQFF
CDR3nt: TGTGCCAGCCATTACTCGGGACTATCTAATGAGCAGTTCTTC

d_gene: NA
abundance: NA
j_gene: TRBJ2-7
v_gene: TRBV20-1
CDR3aa: CSARGVRGSLGPYEQYF
CDR3nt: TGCAGTGCTAGAGGCGTTAGGGGAAGTTTGGGGCCCTACGAGCAGTACTTC

d_gene: TRBD2
abundance: NA
j_gene: TRBJ2-1
v_gene: TRBV7-9
CDR3aa: CASSLMRAGAYNEQFF
CDR3nt: TGTGCCAGCAGCTTAATGAGAGCGGGAGCCTACAATGAGCAGTTCTTC

d_gene: NA
abundance: many
j_gene: TRBJ1-2
v_gene: TRBV12-3/TRBV12-4
CDR3aa: CASSLEGSIYGYTF
CDR3nt: TGTGCCAGCAGTTTGGAGGGCAGCATCTATGGCTACACCTTC

d_gene: TRBD1
abundance: NA
j_gene: TRBJ2-3
v_gene: TRBV29-1
CDR3aa: CSVEPPGQGSLGTQYF
CDR3nt: TGCAGCGTTGAGCCCCCCGGACAGGGGTCGTTGGGTACGCAGTATTTT

d_gene: TRBD1
abundance: NA
j_gene: TRBJ2-7
v_gene: TRBV20-1
CDR3aa: CSARGRGQGYEQYF
CDR3nt: TGCAGTGCTAGAGGGAGAGGACAGGGCTACGAGCAGTACTTC

d_gene: TRBD2
abundance: once
j_gene: TRBJ2-3
v_gene: TRBV3-1
CDR3aa: CASSHSGRSLDTQYF
CDR3nt: TGTGCCAGCAGCCACAGCGGGAGGAGTTTGGATACGCAGTATTTT

d_gene: TRBD1
abundance: NA
j_gene: TRBJ2-3
v_gene: TRBV20-1
CDR3aa: CNSGQHRTDTQYF
CDR3nt: TGCAATTCGGGACAGCACCGCACAGATACGCAGTATTTT

d_gene: NA
abundance: NA
j_gene: TRBJ2-3
v_gene: TRBV3-1
CDR3aa: CASTQWGETDTQYF
CDR3nt: TGTGCCAGCACCCAGTGGGGGGAAACAGATACGCAGTATTTT

d_gene: NA
abundance: NA
j_gene: TRBJ2-7
v_gene: TRBV6-2/TRBV6-3
CDR3aa: CASSYSSTYEQYF
CDR3nt: TGTGCCAGCAGTTACTCCTCCACCTACGAGCAGTACTTC

d_gene: NA
abundance: once
j_gene: TRBJ1-4
v_gene: TRBV10-3
CDR3aa: CAISERGPNEKLFF
CDR3nt: TGTGCCATCAGTGAGCGGGGGCCTAATGAAAAACTGTTTTTT

d_gene: TRBD2
abundance: NA
j_gene: TRBJ2-7
v_gene: TRBV10-3
CDR3aa: CAISGIAGGPRLVHNEQYF
CDR3nt: TGTGCCATTAGCGGGATAGCGGGGGGGCCGAGATTGGTCCACAATGAGCAGTACTTC

d_gene: NA
abundance: NA
j_gene: TRBJ2-1
v_gene: TRBV7-9
CDR3aa: CASSPWTTSTDEQFF
CDR3nt: TGTGCCAGCAGCCCCTGGACCACCAGTACCGATGAGCAGTTCTTC

d_gene: NA
abundance: NA
j_gene: TRBJ1-1
v_gene: TRBV4-1
CDR3aa: CASSQEGWGTEAFF
CDR3nt: TGCGCCAGCAGCCAAGAGGGCTGGGGCACTGAAGCTTTCTTT

d_gene: NA
abundance: few
j_gene: TRBJ2-6
v_gene: TRBV25-1
CDR3aa: CASSEFGANVLTF
CDR3nt: TGTGCCAGCAGTGAATTTGGGGCCAACGTCCTGACTTTC

d_gene: NA
abundance: NA
j_gene: TRBJ2-5
v_gene: TRBV6-1
CDR3aa: CASSEPRPKTQYF
CDR3nt: TGTGCCAGCAGTGAACCACGTCCAAAGACCCAGTACTTC

d_gene: TRBD2
abundance: NA
j_gene: TRBJ2-7
v_gene: TRBV20-1
CDR3aa: CSATKRASGFIGEQYF
CDR3nt: TGCAGTGCAACTAAAAGGGCTAGCGGGTTTATTGGCGAGCAGTACTTC

d_gene: NA
abundance: NA
j_gene: TRBJ1-2
v_gene: TRBV29-1
CDR3aa: CSVRGELYGYTF
CDR3nt: TGCAGCGTTCGGGGGGAACTCTATGGCTACACCTTC

d_gene: NA
abundance: NA
j_gene: TRBJ2-2
v_gene: TRBV6-6
CDR3aa: CASSYVRGQNTGELFF
CDR3nt: TGTGCCAGCAGTTACGTCCGCGGCCAGAACACCGGGGAGCTGTTTTTT

d_gene: TRBD2
abundance: NA
j_gene: TRBJ2-4
v_gene: TRBV2
CDR3aa: CASTPGLASKQYF
CDR3nt: TGTGCCAGCACTCCGGGACTAGCCTCCAAGCAGTACTTC

d_gene: TRBD2
abundance: few
j_gene: TRBJ2-3
v_gene: TRBV7-9
CDR3aa: CASSSLLAGGGDTQYF
CDR3nt: TGTGCCAGCAGCTCCCTACTAGCGGGAGGGGGCGATACGCAGTATTTT

d_gene: NA
abundance: once
j_gene: TRBJ2-1
v_gene: TRBV12-3/TRBV12-4
CDR3aa: CASAQEGYSYNEQFF
CDR3nt: TGTGCCAGCGCCCAAGAGGGTTATTCCTACAATGAGCAGTTCTTC

d_gene: NA
abundance: NA
j_gene: TRBJ1-6
v_gene: TRBV28
CDR3aa: CASSPRGTPLSPLHF
CDR3nt: TGTGCCAGCAGCCCTCGAGGGACTCCACTTTCACCCCTCCACTTT

d_gene: NA
abundance: few
j_gene: TRBJ2-7
v_gene: TRBV28
CDR3aa: CASSLRQASYYEQYF
CDR3nt: TGTGCCAGCAGTTTACGACAGGCTAGTTACTACGAGCAGTACTTC

d_gene: NA
abundance: few
j_gene: TRBJ1-2
v_gene: TRBV4-3
CDR3aa: CASSQDSKSYTF
CDR3nt: TGCGCCAGCAGCCAAGATTCGAAAAGCTACACCTTC

d_gene: TRBD1
abundance: NA
j_gene: TRBJ1-2
v_gene: TRBV4-1
CDR3aa: CGSSQLGRGRDYGYTF
CDR3nt: TGCGGCAGCAGCCAATTAGGGAGGGGGCGAGACTATGGCTACACCTTC

d_gene: NA
abundance: NA
j_gene: TRBJ1-2
v_gene: TRBV7-9
CDR3aa: CASSPLTDYGHTF
CDR3nt: TGTGCCAGCAGCCCCCTCACTGATTATGGCCACACCTTC